A selection of T cell receptor beta chains follows, all from one sample in a study of shared clonotypes between healthy human individuals. Assay: immunoSEQ multiplex PCR; the TCRdb copy retains only in-frame clones and omits some. The sample records 80,000 to 100,000 clones, 68% being singletons. The source material was memory CD8+ T cells sorted from blood. The receptors come from a man younger than 45 in good health. Each CDR3 is given with its conserved first and last residue. The D gene is left open where the match is weak. Size is stated for part of the rows, as once, few or many counts, or as a class when the clone is expanded.

D	size	V	J	DNA	CDR3
.	.	TRBV29-1	TRBJ1-2	TGCAGCGTTGAGGACAGCAACTATGGCTACACCTTC	CSVEDSNYGYTF
TRBD2	once	TRBV10-2	TRBJ2-1	TGCGCCAGCAGTCTCCCAGACTCATCTAGCGGGAGGGCCAGTTGGAATGAGCAGTTCTTC	CASSLPDSSSGRASWNEQFF
.	.	TRBV9	TRBJ2-1	TGTGCCAGCAGCGTAGGGGCGGGCTCCTACAATGAGCAGTTCTTC	CASSVGAGSYNEQFF
.	.	TRBV7-2	TRBJ2-7	TGTGCCAGCAGCGAGTACAGTACCTACGAGCAGTACTTC	CASSEYSTYEQYF
TRBD1	few	TRBV7-9	TRBJ2-3	TGTGCCAGCAGCTACACGACAGGGGATGCAGATACGCAGTATTTT	CASSYTTGDADTQYF
.	.	TRBV4-1	TRBJ1-1	TGCGCCAGCAGCCCCTATTGGGGGAACACTGAAGCTTTCTTT	CASSPYWGNTEAFF
TRBD1	.	TRBV6-1	TRBJ2-5	TGTGCCAGCAGCCGGACAGGGTTAGAGACCCAGTACTTC	CASSRTGLETQYF
TRBD2	.	TRBV14	TRBJ2-1	TGTGCCAGCAGCCACCTACCGACTAGCGACTACAATGAGCAGTTCTTC	CASSHLPTSDYNEQFF
.	few	TRBV18	TRBJ2-1	TGTGCCAGCTCACCAGTAACAGGGGAGCAGTTCTTC	CASSPVTGEQFF
.	.	TRBV29-1	TRBJ1-5	TGCAGCGTCCGTGGGACGGGAAACTATAGCAATCAGCCCCAGCATTTT	CSVRGTGNYSNQPQHF
TRBD2	.	TRBV7-6	TRBJ2-1	TGTGCCAGCAGCTCCAGGACTAGCCCTCACAATGAGCAGTTCTTC	CASSSRTSPHNEQFF
TRBD2	.	TRBV6-6	TRBJ2-7	TGTGCCATCGGACTAGCGGGGAACGAGCAGTACTTC	CAIGLAGNEQYF
.	.	TRBV27	TRBJ2-2	TGTGCCAGCAGTCCCTTGGGGGTCCAGAACACCGGGGAGCTGTTTTTT	CASSPLGVQNTGELFF
.	few	TRBV11-3	TRBJ1-5	TGTGCCAGCAGCTTATGGGGGGATCAGCCCCAGCATTTT	CASSLWGDQPQHF
.	.	TRBV27	TRBJ2-1	TGTGCCAGCAGCACCAACCTGCTAGGGGCGGGCGGGACACTGAGTGAGCAGTTCTTC	CASSTNLLGAGGTLSEQFF